The rows below give T cell receptor beta chains drawn from one sample of a study of response to subunit inactivated influenza vaccine. MiXCR, run by TCRdb on the RT-PCR reads, gives a single entry per CDR3 protein. Here the sample spans fewer than 350,000 distinct CDR3 sequences, 20% to 25% being singletons. The material was PBMCs from blood, obtained approximately 22 months after vaccination. Source of these receptors: a man aged 45-69 years who received an inactivated influenza vaccine. Each CDR3 is given with its conserved first and last residue.

v_gene | CDR3aa
TRBV6-1 | CASSPFRRENTEAFF
TRBV10-3 | CAISESKVGDRSYGYTF
TRBV3-1 | CASSPYWRDSPYGYTF
TRBV7-9 | CASSLALGDGYTF
TRBV4-3 | CASSPTRTYNEQFF
TRBV18 | CASSPPETNTGELFF
TRBV14 | CASSHGTSGGATSTDTQYF
TRBV25-1 | CASSELRGRGSTDTQYF
TRBV2 | CASSRRWDRDSGYTF
TRBV19 | CASSIGGSGNTIYF
TRBV20-1 | CSARTVRYGYTF
TRBV20-1 | CSAKWVAGGFAGELFF
TRBV7-8 | CASSTTSGRAVETQYF
TRBV15 | CATSRVGYEQYF
TRBV29-1 | CSVERIPRGTQYF
TRBV11-1 | CASSSLGADTQYF
TRBV5-5 | CASSLAPGHNNEQFF
TRBV7-9 | CASSLQRGGYNEQFF
TRBV12-3/TRBV12-4 | CASSHGGRGSSYNEQFF
TRBV20-1 | CSAKIGGNGNQPQHF
TRBV28 | CASSLWRGREVGTGELFF
TRBV12-3/TRBV12-4 | CASSLNPRGAFF
TRBV4-2 | CASSQVWDRGSSYNSPLHF
TRBV28 | CASSLFNGAGELFF
TRBV12-3/TRBV12-4 | CASSLFYEQYF
TRBV20-1 | CSARFGTSTDTQYF
TRBV7-6 | CASSLAPSGQETQYF
TRBV7-2 | CASSSSEQGPSYNEQFF
TRBV30 | CAWSQLSNQPQHF
TRBV12-3/TRBV12-4 | CASSPTPGRAANEKLFF